This T cell receptor (beta chain) was recorded in a study of CXCR3-negative and CXCR3-positive naive CD8 T cells. Whole-study findings and limits: Whereas memory cells differed, naive CXCR3-negative and CXCR3-positive cells shared similar TRBV-TRBJ usage. After cryopreservation, expression of CXCR3 was partially reduced, and most assays were run with fresh PBMCs.

On this clonotype itself: Its target is unknown.

Germline CDR1 reads SGHAT; CDR2 reads FQNNGV. This CDR3 comprises 16 residues. Libraries were UMI-labeled 5' RACE TRB cDNA. TCRdb re-called the 5' RACE reads; one entry per CDR3 protein, DNA not given. The sample is made up of 45,000 to 55,000 distinct CDR3 sequences, and the top ten hold 15% of it. Every subset of CD8+ T cells was sorted in triplicate at 250,000 to 300,000 cells each. The material sequenced was memory CD8+ T cells from blood. The chain employs TRBV11-2 and TRBJ2-1. The TCR sequence derives from a human donor in good health. Some clones in this sample may be carry-over from other donors' samples. This CDR3 is CASSLGTGGSYNEQFF.